These 8 T cell receptor beta chains originate from one sample sequenced in a study of regulatory T cells in long-lasting Graves disease. The time point: persistent/refractory GD, antithyroid drugs over 5 years with positive TRAb. The authors made the TCR library using RNA they extracted from PBMCs. Through Arm-PCR of CDR3 regions and iRepertoire HTBI primers, TCR beta libraries were built. From the multiplex PCR reads, TCRdb called clonotypes with MiXCR, one entry per CDR3 protein. The table shows hundreds of thousands of distinct CDR3 sequences, with about 20% occurring only once. The material sequenced was peripheral blood mononuclear cells (PBMCs), taken when the disease was refractory, from a patient treated with antithyroid drugs. The source is a female donor with Graves disease.

The chain couples TRBV7-2 to TRBJ2-1; perhaps TRBD1 as D (5 bases). Germline CDR1 is SGHTA and CDR2 is FQGNSA. This CDR3 comprises 16 residues. The V gene lost 4 bases and the J gene lost 0 bases, with 13 bases spanning the gap. In nucleotides, the CDR3 is TGTGCCAGCAGCTCTCCAGCAGGGTCCTCCTACAATGAGCAGTTCTTC. Translated: CASSSPAGSSYNEQFF.

This sequence joins TRBV10-2 and TRBJ2-2; either TRBD1 or TRBD2 may supply D (6 bases each). Germline V gene data show CDR1 as WSHSY and CDR2 as SAAADI. Trimming took off 3 bases at V and 4 bases at J, with 12 bases between the two ends. CDR3 length equals 15 residues. The chain's CDR3 is CASSEGGRGTGELFF. CDR3 DNA: TGCGCCAGCAGTGAAGGGGGGCGCGGCACCGGGGAGCTGTTTTTT.

The sample holds many counts of this clonotype. The chain recombines TRBV30 with TRBJ1-4; D remains unclear. Trimming stripped 2 bases from V and 7 bases from J, with 8 bases between. The CDR3 loop spans 12 amino acids. The germline CDR1 and CDR2 sequences are GTSNPN and SVGIG (reference sequence). The DNA for the CDR3 is TGTGCCTGGAGTCCCACGGGTGAAAAACTGTTTTTT. Translating it yields CAWSPTGEKLFF.

This clonotype was counted a few times. This chain joins TRBV5-5 and TRBJ2-5; 10 nucleotides match TRBD2. From germline, CDR1 is SGHKS and CDR2 YYEKEE (reference sequence). This CDR3 is 17 amino acids long. J was trimmed by 5 bases and V by 0 bases; bases with no gene match: 10. The CDR3 here is CASSLASGAGGPETQYF. In DNA form, the CDR3 reads TGTGCCAGCAGCTTGGCCTCGGGAGCGGGGGGGCCGGAGACCCAGTACTTC.

This clonotype was counted ten times or more. V gene TRBV11-2 combines with J gene TRBJ1-5; possible D gene TRBD1, 6 bases. The V gene's germline CDR1 is SGHAT and CDR2 FQNNGV. The CDR3 is made up of 16 amino acids. Trimming pared 4 bases from V and 1 base from J, leaving 14 bases between. In DNA form, the CDR3 reads TGTGCCAGCAGCTCCGAGGGGGGGAGCAGCAATCAGCCCCAGCATTTT. Protein: CASSSEGGSSNQPQHF.

This clonotype was observed many times. The V gene is TRBV2, the J gene TRBJ2-7, with D unresolved. This CDR3 region has 15 residues. V lost 6 bases to trimming and J lost 5 bases, with 20 bases between them. The germline CDR1 and CDR2 sequences are SNHLY and FYNNEI. In DNA form, the CDR3 reads TGTGCCAGCAGAGACCTAGGCCCCACGGCCCACGAGCAGTACTTC. Protein: CASRDLGPTAHEQYF.

The chain joins TRBV11-3 to TRBJ1-3, with 10 bases fitting TRBD1. The CDR3 spans 14 residues. Germline values: CDR1 SGHNT, CDR2 YENEEA. V lost 6 bases to trimming and J lost 6 bases; unmatched junction nucleotides: 5. The CDR3 nucleotides read TGTGCCAGCAGGAGACAGGGGGCAGAAAACACCATATATTTT. Encoded protein: CASRRQGAENTIYF.

The chain joins TRBV20-1 to TRBJ1-5, with D possibly TRBD1 on 6 matching bases. V was shortened by 0 bases and J by 0 bases, with 21 bases between the two germline ends. Germline V lookup: CDR1 DFQATT, CDR2 SNEGSKA (reference sequence). The CDR3 runs to 19 residues. The CDR3 DNA reads TGCAGTGCTAGAGATAGGGGGACGGGGCCCTGGGATAGCAATCAGCCCCAGCATTTT. Amino acids: CSARDRGTGPWDSNQPQHF.